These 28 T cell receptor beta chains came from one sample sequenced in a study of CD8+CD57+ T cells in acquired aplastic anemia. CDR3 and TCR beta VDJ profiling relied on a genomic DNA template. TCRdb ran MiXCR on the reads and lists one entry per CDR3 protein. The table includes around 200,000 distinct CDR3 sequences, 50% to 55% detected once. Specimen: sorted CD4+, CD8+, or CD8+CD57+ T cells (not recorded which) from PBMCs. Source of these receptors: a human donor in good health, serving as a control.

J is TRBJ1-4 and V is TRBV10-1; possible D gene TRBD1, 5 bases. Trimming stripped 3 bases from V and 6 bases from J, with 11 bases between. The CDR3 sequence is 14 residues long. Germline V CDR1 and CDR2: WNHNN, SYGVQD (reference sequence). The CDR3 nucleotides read TGCGCCAGCAGTGAAGACAGAAGGTATGAAAAACTGTTTTTT. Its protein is CASSEDRRYEKLFF.

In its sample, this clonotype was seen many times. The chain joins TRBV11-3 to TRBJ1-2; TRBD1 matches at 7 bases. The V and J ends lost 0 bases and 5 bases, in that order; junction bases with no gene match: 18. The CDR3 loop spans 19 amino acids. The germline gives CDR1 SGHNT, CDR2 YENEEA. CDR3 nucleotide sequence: TGTGCCAGCAGCTTAGATCGGAAAAACAGACAGGGCCTAGGATATGGCTACACCTTC. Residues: CASSLDRKNRQGLGYGYTF.

The CDR3 loop reads CASSVDGNALHF. CDR3 coding DNA: TGTGCCAGCAGCGTAGATGGTAATGCCCTCCACTTT. The chain recombines TRBV9 with TRBJ1-6; D is ambiguous. V shed 0 bases and J shed 14 bases, with 9 bases lying between them. The CDR3 length is 12 residues. Germline assignment: CDR1 SGDLS and CDR2 YYNGEE.

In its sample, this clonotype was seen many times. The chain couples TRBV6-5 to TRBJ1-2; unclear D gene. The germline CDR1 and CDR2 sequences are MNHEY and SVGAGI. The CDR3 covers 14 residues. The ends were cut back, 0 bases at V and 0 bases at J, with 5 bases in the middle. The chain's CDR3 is CASSYSRSNYGYTF. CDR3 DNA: TGTGCCAGCAGTTACTCGAGATCTAACTATGGCTACACCTTC.

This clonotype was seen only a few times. The CDR3 here is CASSFPNYGYTF. In DNA form, the CDR3 reads TGTGCCAGCAGCTTCCCTAACTATGGCTACACCTTC. The V call is TRBV7-2, the J call TRBJ1-2; D is unresolved. The CDR3 is 12 residues long. V was pared by 3 bases and J by 0 bases, with 2 bases between. Germline-derived CDR1 and CDR2 are SGHTA and FQGNSA.

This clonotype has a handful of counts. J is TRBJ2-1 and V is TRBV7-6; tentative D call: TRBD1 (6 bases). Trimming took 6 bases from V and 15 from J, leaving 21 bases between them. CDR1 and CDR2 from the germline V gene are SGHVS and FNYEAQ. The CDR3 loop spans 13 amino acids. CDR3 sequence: CASSPPGTKPWFF. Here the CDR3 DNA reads TGTGCCAGCAGTCCTCCAGGGACAAAACCATGGTTCTTC. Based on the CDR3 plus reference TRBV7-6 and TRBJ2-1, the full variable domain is GAGVSQSPRYKVTKRGQDVALRCDPISGHVSLYWYRQALGQGPEFLTYFNYEAQQDKSGLPNDRFSAERPEGSISTLTIQRTEQRDSAMYRCASSPPGTKPWFFGPGTRLTVL.

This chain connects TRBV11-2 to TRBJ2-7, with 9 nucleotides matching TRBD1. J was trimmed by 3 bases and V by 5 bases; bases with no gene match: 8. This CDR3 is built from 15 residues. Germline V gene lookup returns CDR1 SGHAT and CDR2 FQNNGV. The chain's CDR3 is CASSPQTGQGYEQYF. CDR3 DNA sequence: TGTGCCAGCAGCCCTCAGACGGGACAGGGCTACGAGCAGTACTTC.

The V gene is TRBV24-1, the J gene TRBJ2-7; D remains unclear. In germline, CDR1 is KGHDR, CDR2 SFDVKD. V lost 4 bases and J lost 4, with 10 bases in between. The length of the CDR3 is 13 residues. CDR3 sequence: CATSESTRYEQYF. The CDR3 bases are TGTGCCACCAGTGAGAGTACAAGATACGAGCAGTACTTC.

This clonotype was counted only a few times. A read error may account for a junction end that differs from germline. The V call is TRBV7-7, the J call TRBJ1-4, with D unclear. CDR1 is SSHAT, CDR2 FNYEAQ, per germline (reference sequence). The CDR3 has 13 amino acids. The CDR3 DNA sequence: TGTGCTAGCAGCTTAGGCACTAATGAAAAACTGTTTTTT. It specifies CASSLGTNEKLFF.

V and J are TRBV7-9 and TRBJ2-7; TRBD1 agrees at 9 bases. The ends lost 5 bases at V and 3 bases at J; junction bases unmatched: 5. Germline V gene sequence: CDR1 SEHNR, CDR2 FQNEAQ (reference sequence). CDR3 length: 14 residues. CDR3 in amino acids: CASSRGQGYYEQYF. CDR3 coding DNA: TGTGCCAGCAGCAGGGGACAGGGCTACTACGAGCAGTACTTC. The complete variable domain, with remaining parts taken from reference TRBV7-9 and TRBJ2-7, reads DTGVSQNPRHKITKRGQNVTFRCDPISEHNRLYWYRQTLGQGPEFLTYFQNEAQLEKSRLLSDRFSAERPKGSFSTLEIQRTEQGDSAMYLCASSRGQGYYEQYFGPGTRLTVT.

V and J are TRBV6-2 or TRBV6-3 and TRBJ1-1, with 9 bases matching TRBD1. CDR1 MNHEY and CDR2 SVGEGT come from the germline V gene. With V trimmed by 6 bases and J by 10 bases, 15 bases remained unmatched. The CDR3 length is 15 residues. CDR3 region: CASRETGTGFPGAFF. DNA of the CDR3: TGTGCCAGCAGGGAAACCGGGACAGGGTTCCCCGGAGCTTTCTTT.

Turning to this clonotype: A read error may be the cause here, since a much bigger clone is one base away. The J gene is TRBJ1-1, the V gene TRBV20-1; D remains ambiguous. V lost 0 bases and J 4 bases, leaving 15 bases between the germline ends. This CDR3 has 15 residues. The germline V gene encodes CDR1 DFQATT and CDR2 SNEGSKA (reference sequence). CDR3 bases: TGCAGTGCTAGAGATTACAAAGGATTTACCACTGAAGCTTTCTTT. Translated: CSARDYKGFTTEAFF.

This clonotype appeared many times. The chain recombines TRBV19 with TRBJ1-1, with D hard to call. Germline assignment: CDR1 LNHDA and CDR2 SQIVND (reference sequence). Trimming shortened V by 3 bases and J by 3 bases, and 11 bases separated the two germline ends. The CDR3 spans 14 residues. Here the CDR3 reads CASSILADYTEAFF. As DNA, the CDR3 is TGTGCCAGTAGTATTTTGGCGGATTACACTGAAGCTTTCTTT.

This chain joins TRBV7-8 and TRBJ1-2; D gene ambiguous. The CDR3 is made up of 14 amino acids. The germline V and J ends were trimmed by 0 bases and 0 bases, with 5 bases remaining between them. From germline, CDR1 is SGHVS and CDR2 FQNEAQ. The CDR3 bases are TGTGCCAGCAGCTTAGCCTCGTCTAACTATGGCTACACCTTC. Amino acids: CASSLASSNYGYTF.

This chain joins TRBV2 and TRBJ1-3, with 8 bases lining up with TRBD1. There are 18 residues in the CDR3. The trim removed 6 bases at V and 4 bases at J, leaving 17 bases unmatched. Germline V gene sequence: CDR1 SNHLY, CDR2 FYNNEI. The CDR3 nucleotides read TGTGCCAGCAGGCTACCCGGGACAGGAGGTGATCGCGGAAACACCATATATTTT. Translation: CASRLPGTGGDRGNTIYF.

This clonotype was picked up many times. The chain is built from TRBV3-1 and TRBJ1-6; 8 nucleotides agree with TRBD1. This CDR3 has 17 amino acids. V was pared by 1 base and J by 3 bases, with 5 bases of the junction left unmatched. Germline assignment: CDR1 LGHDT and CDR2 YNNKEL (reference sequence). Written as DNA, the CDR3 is TGTGCCAGCAGCCAAGGGCGACAGGGGAGCTATAATTCACCCCTCCACTTT. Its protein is CASSQGRQGSYNSPLHF.

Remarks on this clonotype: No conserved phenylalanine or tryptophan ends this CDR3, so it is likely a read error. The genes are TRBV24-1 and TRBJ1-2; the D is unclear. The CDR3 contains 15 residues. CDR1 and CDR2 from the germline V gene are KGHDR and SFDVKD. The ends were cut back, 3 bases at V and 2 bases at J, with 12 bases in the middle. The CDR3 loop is CATSDGSGLNYGYTL. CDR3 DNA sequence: TGTGCCACCAGTGATGGGTCAGGTCTCAACTATGGCTACACCCTC.

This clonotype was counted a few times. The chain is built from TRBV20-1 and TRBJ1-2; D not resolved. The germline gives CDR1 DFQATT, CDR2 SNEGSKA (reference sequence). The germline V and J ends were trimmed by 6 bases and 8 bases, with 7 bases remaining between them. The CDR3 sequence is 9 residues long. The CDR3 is CSAKQGYTF. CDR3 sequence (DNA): TGCAGTGCCAAACAGGGCTACACCTTC.

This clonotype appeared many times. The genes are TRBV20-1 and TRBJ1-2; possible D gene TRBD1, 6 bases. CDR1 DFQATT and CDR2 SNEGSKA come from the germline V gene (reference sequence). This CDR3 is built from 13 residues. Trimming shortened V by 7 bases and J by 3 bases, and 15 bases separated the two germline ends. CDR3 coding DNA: TGCAGTGTTGTATCTAGGGGGTACTATGGCTACACCTTC. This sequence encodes CSVVSRGYYGYTF.

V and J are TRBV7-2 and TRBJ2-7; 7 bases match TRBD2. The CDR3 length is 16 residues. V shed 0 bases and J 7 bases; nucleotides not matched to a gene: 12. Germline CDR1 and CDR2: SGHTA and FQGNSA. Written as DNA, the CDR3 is TGTGCCAGCAGCTTAGCCTCCATGGGAGGGATTGGGGAGCAGTACTTC. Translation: CASSLASMGGIGEQYF. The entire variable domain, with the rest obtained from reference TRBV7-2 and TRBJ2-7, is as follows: GAGVSQSPSNKVTEKGKDVELRCDPISGHTALYWYRQSLGQGLEFLIYFQGNSAPDKSGLPSDRFSAERTGGSVSTLTIQRTQQEDSAVYLCASSLASMGGIGEQYFGPGTRLTVT.

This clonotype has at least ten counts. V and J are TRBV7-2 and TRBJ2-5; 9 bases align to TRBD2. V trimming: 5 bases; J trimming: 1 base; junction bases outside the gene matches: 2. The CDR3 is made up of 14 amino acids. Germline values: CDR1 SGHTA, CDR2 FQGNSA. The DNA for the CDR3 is TGTGCCAGCAGCCTGGGACTAGCCCAAGAGACCCAGTACTTC. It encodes CASSLGLAQETQYF. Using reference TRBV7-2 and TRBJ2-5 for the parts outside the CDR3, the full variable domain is GAGVSQSPSNKVTEKGKDVELRCDPISGHTALYWYRQSLGQGLEFLIYFQGNSAPDKSGLPSDRFSAERTGGSVSTLTIQRTQQEDSAVYLCASSLGLAQETQYFGPGTRLLVL.

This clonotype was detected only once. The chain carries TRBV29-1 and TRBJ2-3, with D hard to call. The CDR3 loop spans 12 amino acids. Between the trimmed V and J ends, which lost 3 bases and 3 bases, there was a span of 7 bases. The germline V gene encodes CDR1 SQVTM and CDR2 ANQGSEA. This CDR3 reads CSVDVGTDTQYF. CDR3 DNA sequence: TGCAGCGTTGATGTGGGGACAGATACGCAGTATTTT.

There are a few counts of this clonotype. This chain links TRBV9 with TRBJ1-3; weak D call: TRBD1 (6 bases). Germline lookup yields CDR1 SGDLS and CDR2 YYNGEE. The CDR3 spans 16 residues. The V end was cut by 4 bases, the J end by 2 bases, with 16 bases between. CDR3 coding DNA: TGTGCCAGCAGCCTTGGCGAGGGGGGGCCTGGAAACACCATATATTTT. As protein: CASSLGEGGPGNTIYF.

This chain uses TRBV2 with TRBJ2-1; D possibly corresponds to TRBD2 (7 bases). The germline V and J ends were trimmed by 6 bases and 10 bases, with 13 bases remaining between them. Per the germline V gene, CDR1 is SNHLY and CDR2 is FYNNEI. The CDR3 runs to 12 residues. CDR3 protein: CASRGGGGEQFF. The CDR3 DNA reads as TGTGCCAGCAGGGGGGGGGGCGGGGAGCAGTTCTTC. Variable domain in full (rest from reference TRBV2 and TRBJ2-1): EPEVTQTPSHQVTQMGQEVILRCVPISNHLYFYWYRQILGQKVEFLVSFYNNEISEKSEIFDDQFSVERPDGSNFTLKIRSTKLEDSAMYFCASRGGGGEQFFGPGTRLTVL.

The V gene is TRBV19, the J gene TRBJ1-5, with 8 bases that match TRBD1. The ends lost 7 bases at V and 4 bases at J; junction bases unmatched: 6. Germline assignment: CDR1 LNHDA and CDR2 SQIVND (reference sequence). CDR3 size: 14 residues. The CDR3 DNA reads TGTGCCAGTACCCTGACAGGGGAAAATCAGCCCCAGCATTTT. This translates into CASTLTGENQPQHF.

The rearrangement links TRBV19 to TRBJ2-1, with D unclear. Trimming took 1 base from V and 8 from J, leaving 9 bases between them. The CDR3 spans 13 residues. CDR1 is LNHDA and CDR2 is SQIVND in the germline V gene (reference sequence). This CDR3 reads CASSIVGNHEQFF. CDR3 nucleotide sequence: TGTGCCAGTAGTATAGTTGGGAACCATGAGCAGTTCTTC.

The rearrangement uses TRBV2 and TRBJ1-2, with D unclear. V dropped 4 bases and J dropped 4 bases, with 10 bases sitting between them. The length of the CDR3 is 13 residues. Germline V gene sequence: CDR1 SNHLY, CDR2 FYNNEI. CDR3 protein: CASSAVGPYGYTF. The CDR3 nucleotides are TGTGCCAGCAGTGCGGTCGGCCCCTATGGCTACACCTTC.

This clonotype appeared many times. CDR3 nucleotides: TGTGCCAGTAGTAGACAGGGGGCCTACGAGCAGTACTTC. Translation: CASSRQGAYEQYF. The chain has TRBV19 and TRBJ2-7, with 9 bases that match TRBD1. This CDR3 spans 13 amino acids. V trimming: 4 bases; J trimming: 2 bases; junction bases outside the gene matches: 0. Germline CDR1 LNHDA, CDR2 SQIVND (reference sequence).